Sequencing of this T cell receptor beta chain was carried out in a study of OX40 agonist ivuxolimab in advanced cancers. The study in broad terms: Ivuxolimab was an agonistic, fully human IgG2 monoclonal antibody directed against OX40 (CD134), a costimulatory receptor. In the dose-escalation cohort, around 80% of patients were male, and the mean age was 60 years with a range of about 20 to 90. The purpose of peripheral TCRbeta sequencing was to test whether ivuxolimab changed TCR sequence diversity and led to clonal T-cell expansion. Of the approximately 53 patients in dose escalation, about 20 had hepatocellular carcinoma, some 15 had melanoma, 9 had renal cell carcinoma and 9 had head and neck cancer. Intravenous ivuxolimab was administered to patients every 2 weeks at six dose levels: 0.01, 0.1, 0.3, 1.5, 3 and 10 mg/kg. Patients were allowed to have had prior anti-PD-1, anti-PD-L1 or anti-CTLA-4 therapy, and approximately 41% of the dose-escalation patients had previously received checkpoint inhibitors. The paper reports the monotherapy dose-escalation portion (N of about 50 patients) of the phase I ivuxolimab trial. Three dose-escalation patients achieved partial responses, one with hepatocellular carcinoma and two with cutaneous melanoma.

To sequence the TCRbeta CDR3 region, genomic DNA was isolated from the sorted cells. The immunoSEQ Assay was used to sequence the TCRbeta CDR3 regions. As stored in TCRdb, this immuneACCESS dataset retains in-frame rearrangements with V and J assigned. A fraction of the clones does not appear; measured against another copy, unresolved V genes explain less than half of the discrepancy, and the remainder lacks a known reason. A total of over 55,000 clones appear in this sample, over 80% of them only once. Less than 5% of the sample comes from the top ten. This clone has only a few counts. Its antigen is unknown. Base qualities are not provided; no much larger clone lies one nucleotide away. Patients with autoimmune disease history or receiving systemic immunosuppression were excluded from the trial. Peripheral blood for TCR sequencing was drawn from every dose cohort at baseline, at cycle 4 day 1 and at cycle 7 day 1. The samples were taken from a phase I, first-in-human, multicenter, open-label dose-escalation trial of ivuxolimab. Adults with locally advanced or metastatic head and neck squamous cell, hepatocellular, melanoma or renal cell carcinoma were enrolled in the trial. Before TCR sequencing, CD4+ T cells and CD8+ T cells from peripheral blood were sorted into separate populations.

Study-level results and caveats: After ivuxolimab, CD8+ T cells had more expanded clones than CD4+ T cells on average. Which antigens the clonally expanded peripheral T cells were specific for was not determined. Low levels of normalized T-cell clonal expansion were also seen in some patients who did not respond. Partial responders in the 0.1-3.0 mg/kg groups had among the lowest normalized peripheral clonal expansion, especially among CD8+ T cells. Clonal expansion of both CD4+ and CD8+ blood T cells was observed from baseline to week 6 at doses 0.1 to 3.0 mg/kg.

The trim is 5 bases for V and 3 bases for J, with a gap of 10 bases between the germline ends. The CDR3 covers 13 residues, taking in both the cysteine and the phenylalanine. The entry retains the CDR3 DNA only, 39 bases that are in frame from base 1. CDR1 and CDR2 (SEHNR, FQNEAQ) derive from the germline V gene (reference sequence). Sequencing was performed on CD4+ or CD8+ T cells sorted from blood, taken in a trial of the OX40 agonist ivuxolimab. The clonotype originates from an adult with an advanced solid tumor such as melanoma, head and neck, liver or kidney cancer. This chain joins TRBV7-9 to TRBJ1-1; possibly the D gene is TRBD1, per 5 matching bases. CDR3 loop: CASSPSRDTEAFF. In nucleotide form, the sequence is TGTGCCAGCAGCCCCTCCAGGGACACTGAAGCTTTCTTT.